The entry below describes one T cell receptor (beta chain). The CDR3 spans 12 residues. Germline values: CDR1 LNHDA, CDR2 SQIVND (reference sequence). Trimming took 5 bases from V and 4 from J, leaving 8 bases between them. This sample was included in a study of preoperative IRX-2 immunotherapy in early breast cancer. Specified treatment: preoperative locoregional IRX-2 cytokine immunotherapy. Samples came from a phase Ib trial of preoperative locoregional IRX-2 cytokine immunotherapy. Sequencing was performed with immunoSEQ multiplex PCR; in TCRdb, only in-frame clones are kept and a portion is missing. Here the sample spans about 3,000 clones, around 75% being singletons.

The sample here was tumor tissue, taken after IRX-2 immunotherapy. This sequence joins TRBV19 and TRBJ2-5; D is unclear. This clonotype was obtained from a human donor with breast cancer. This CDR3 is CASSAIGETQYF. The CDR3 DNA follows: TGTGCCAGTAGTGCCATCGGAGAGACCCAGTACTTC. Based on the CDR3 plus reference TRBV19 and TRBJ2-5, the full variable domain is DGGITQSPKYLFRKEGQNVTLSCEQNLNHDAMYWYRQDPGQGLRLIYYSQIVNDFQKGDIAEGYSVSREKKESFPLTVTSAQKNPTAFYLCASSAIGETQYFGPGTRLLVL.